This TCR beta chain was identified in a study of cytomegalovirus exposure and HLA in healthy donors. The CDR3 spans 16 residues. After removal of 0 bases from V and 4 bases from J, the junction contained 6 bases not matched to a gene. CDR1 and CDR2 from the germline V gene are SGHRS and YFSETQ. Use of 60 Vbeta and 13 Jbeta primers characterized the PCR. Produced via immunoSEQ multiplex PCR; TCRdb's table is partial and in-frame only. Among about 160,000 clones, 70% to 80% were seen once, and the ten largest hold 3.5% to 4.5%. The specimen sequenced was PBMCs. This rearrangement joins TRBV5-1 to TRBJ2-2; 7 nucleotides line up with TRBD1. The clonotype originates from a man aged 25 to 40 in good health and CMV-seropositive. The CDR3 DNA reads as TGCGCCAGCAGCTTGGCCAGTCAGGGGGTCACCGGGGAGCTGTTTTTT. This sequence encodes CASSLASQGVTGELFF.